These 8 T cell receptor beta chains originate from one sample sequenced in a study of cytomegalovirus exposure and HLA in healthy donors. The PCR was carried out with 60 Vbeta primers and 13 Jbeta primers. Here immunoSEQ multiplex PCR was the method, and the copy in TCRdb shows in-frame clones only, minus some. The table records about 110,000 clones, around 79% of them present only once. Sample: PBMCs. The receptor set was obtained from a woman in her 30s in good health and CMV-seronegative.

This clone was counted a few times. Other nucleotide sequences in the sample specify the same CDR3. This rearrangement joins TRBV6-1 to TRBJ2-3, with 7 bases lining up with TRBD2. CDR1 and CDR2 (germline): MNHNS, SASEGT. V was pared by 6 bases and J by 2 bases, with 5 bases of the junction left unmatched. The CDR3 covers 14 residues. CDR3 DNA: TGTGCCAGCAGAGGGGACTACCACACAGATACGCAGTATTTT. It is translated as CASRGDYHTDTQYF.

The chain is built from TRBV4-3 and TRBJ2-5; the match to TRBD1 covers 7 bases. The germline gives CDR1 LGHNA, CDR2 YSLEER. The CDR3 spans 15 residues. V shed 4 bases and J 4 bases; nucleotides not matched to a gene: 9. The CDR3, as DNA: TGCGCCAGCAGCCTAACCGGGACAGTCCCAGAGACCCAGTACTTC. Its translation is CASSLTGTVPETQYF.

The chain couples TRBV6-5 to TRBJ2-3; 9 bases are a match to TRBD1. CDR1 and CDR2 from the germline V gene are MNHEY and SVGAGI. V was pared by 5 bases and J by 2 bases, with 5 bases of the junction left unmatched. The CDR3 has 15 amino acids. CDR3 DNA sequence: TGTGCCAGCAGTAAGGGACAGGGTTACACAGATACGCAGTATTTT. Translation gives CASSKGQGYTDTQYF.

The chain recombines TRBV7-9 with TRBJ1-1; TRBD1 aligns across 7 bases. CDR3 length: 13 amino acids. Germline V lookup: CDR1 SEHNR, CDR2 FQNEAQ (reference sequence). The trim removed 0 bases at V and 10 bases at J, leaving 5 bases unmatched. CDR3: CASSLALGQRAFF. CDR3 in DNA: TGTGCCAGCAGCTTAGCTCTGGGACAGCGAGCTTTCTTT.

This clone has just a few counts. This chain joins TRBV5-1 and TRBJ2-7, with TRBD1 matching over 7 bases. CDR3 length: 19 amino acids. Germline values: CDR1 SGHRS, CDR2 YFSETQ. With 0 bases clipped from V and 3 bases from J, the junction kept 18 bases outside the gene matches. Here the CDR3 DNA reads TGCGCCAGCAGCTTGGGAGGGCGGCTCTTGACAGGGAGAAACTACGAGCAGTACTTC. Protein: CASSLGGRLLTGRNYEQYF. Filled out from reference TRBV5-1 and TRBJ2-7, the complete variable domain reads KAGVTQTPRYLIKTRGQQVTLSCSPISGHRSVSWYQQTPGQGLQFLFEYFSETQRNKGNFPGRFSGRQFSNSRSEMNVSTLELGDSALYLCASSLGGRLLTGRNYEQYFGPGTRLTVT.

The chain is built from TRBV5-1 and TRBJ1-2, with 7 bases that match TRBD1. Germline V CDR1 and CDR2: SGHRS, YFSETQ. The trim removed 2 bases at V and 2 bases at J, leaving 3 bases unmatched. This CDR3 spans 14 amino acids. The CDR3 is CASSLKQGNYGYTF. The CDR3 DNA reads as TGCGCCAGCAGCTTAAAACAGGGGAACTATGGCTACACCTTC.

The chain joins TRBV2 to TRBJ2-7; D not certain. V lost 4 bases and J 3 bases, leaving 10 bases between the germline ends. The CDR3 spans 13 residues. Germline assignment: CDR1 SNHLY and CDR2 FYNNEI. The CDR3 reads CASSGVHSYEQYF. The CDR3, as DNA: TGTGCCAGCAGTGGGGTGCACAGCTACGAGCAGTACTTC.

V and J are TRBV7-9 and TRBJ2-6; no clear D. Deletions cut 3 bases from V and 2 bases from J, with 8 bases between. The CDR3 totals 15 residues. Looked up from germline, CDR1 is SEHNR and CDR2 is FQNEAQ (reference sequence). This chain's CDR3 is CASSFSSAGANVLTF. CDR3 coding DNA: TGTGCCAGCAGCTTCAGTTCTGCTGGGGCCAACGTCCTGACTTTC.